These T cell receptor beta chains were read from a single sample in a study of T cells expressing NK-cell markers. TCRdb reanalyzed the 5' RACE reads, giving one entry per CDR3 protein sequence and no DNA. This listing includes a few hundred thousand distinct CDR3 sequences. Sample: blood T cells: a sorted CD56 or NKG2C T cell subset, CD4+ or CD8+ T cells, or bulk PBMC T cells (not recorded which). Receptor source: a man aged 18-70 years in good health. CDR3s include the opening cysteine and the closing phenylalanine or tryptophan.

J,V,CDR3
TRBJ1-1,TRBV6-1,CASSEARGGGSTEAFF
TRBJ2-7,TRBV20-1,CSAQSPGGGYEQYF
TRBJ1-2,TRBV7-9,CASSLGGAGGYTF
TRBJ2-3,TRBV5-1,CASSPGLATTDTQYF
TRBJ1-5,TRBV20-1,CSARGPGQRHNQPQHF
TRBJ1-1,TRBV12-3/TRBV12-4,CASSGTGFSTEAFF
TRBJ2-4,TRBV7-9,CASSQIGAAVLKNIQYF
TRBJ2-2,TRBV20-1,CSARVGRAGELFF
TRBJ2-7,TRBV18,CASSPAAFSYEQYF
TRBJ2-3,TRBV24-1,CATSDFELGRLAGRTDTQYF
TRBJ2-5,TRBV7-9,CASSSPGLAGGTQYF
TRBJ1-2,TRBV15,CATSKTVYGYTF
TRBJ2-3,TRBV5-1,CASSPGTSGGFTDTQYF
TRBJ2-2,TRBV5-1,CASSWGLRTGGELFF
TRBJ1-6,TRBV7-9,CASSGDGVSPLHF
TRBJ1-2,TRBV19,CASSHRVGGNYGYTF